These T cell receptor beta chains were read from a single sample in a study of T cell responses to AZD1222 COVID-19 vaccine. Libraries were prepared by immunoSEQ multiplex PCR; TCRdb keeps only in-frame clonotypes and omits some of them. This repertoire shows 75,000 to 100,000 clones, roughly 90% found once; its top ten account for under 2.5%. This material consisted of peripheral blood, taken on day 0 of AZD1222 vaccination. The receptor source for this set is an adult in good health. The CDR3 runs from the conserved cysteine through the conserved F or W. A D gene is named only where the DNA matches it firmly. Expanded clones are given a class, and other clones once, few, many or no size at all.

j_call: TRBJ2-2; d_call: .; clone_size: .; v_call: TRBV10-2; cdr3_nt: TGCGCCACCCTTCGGGGGCAGCCGATTAACACCGGGGAGCTGTTTTTT; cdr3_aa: CATLRGQPINTGELFF
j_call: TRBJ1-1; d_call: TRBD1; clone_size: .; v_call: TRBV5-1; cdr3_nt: TGCGCCAGCAGCTGGGGACAGGGGGACACTGAAGCTTTCTTT; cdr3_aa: CASSWGQGDTEAFF
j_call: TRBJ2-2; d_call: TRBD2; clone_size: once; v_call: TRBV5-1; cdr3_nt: TGCGCCAGCAGCTTGGTTGCCGGGACTAGCGGCAACACCGGGGAGCTGTTTTTT; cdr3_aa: CASSLVAGTSGNTGELFF
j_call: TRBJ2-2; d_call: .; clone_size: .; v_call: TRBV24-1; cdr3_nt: TGTGCCACCGCCCCGGCAGGGGAGACCGGGGAGCTGTTTTTT; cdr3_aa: CATAPAGETGELFF
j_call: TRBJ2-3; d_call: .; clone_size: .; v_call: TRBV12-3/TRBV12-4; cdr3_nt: TGTGCCAGCAGGATAGGAGATACGCAGTATTTT; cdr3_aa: CASRIGDTQYF
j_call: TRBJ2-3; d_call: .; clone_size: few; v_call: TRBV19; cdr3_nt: TGTGCCAGTAGTATAGGGGCTAGCAGAGGAGATACGCAGTATTTT; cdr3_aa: CASSIGASRGDTQYF
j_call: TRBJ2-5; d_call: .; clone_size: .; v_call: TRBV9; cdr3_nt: TGTGCCAGCAGCGTAGGGGACCACCAAGAGACCCAGTACTTC; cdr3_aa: CASSVGDHQETQYF
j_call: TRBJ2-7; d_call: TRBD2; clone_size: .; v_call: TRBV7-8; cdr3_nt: TGTGCCAGCAGCTTTACGAGCGGGAGGCCGGGGGAGCAGTACTTC; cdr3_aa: CASSFTSGRPGEQYF
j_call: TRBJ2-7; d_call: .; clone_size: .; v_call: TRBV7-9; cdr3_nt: TGTGCCAGCAGCTCTAGACAGGAGGGGGGGTCAGAGCAGTACTTC; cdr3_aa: CASSSRQEGGSEQYF
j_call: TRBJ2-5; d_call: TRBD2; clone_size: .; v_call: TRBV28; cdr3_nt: TGTGCCAGCAGTCCAGGACTAGCGGGAGGGGGGGGAGAGACCCAGTACTTC; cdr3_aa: CASSPGLAGGGGETQYF